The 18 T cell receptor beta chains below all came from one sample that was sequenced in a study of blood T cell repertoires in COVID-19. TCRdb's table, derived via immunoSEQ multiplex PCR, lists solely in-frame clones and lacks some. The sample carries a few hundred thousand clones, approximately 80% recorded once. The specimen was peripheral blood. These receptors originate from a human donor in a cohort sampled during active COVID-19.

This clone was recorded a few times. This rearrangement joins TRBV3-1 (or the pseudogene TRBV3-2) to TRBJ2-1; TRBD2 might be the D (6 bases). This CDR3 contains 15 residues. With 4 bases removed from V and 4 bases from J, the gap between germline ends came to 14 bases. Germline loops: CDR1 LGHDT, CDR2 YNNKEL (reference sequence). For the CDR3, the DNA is TGTGCCAGCAGCCCAGGACTAACACGTTACAATGAGCAGTTCTTC. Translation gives CASSPGLTRYNEQFF.

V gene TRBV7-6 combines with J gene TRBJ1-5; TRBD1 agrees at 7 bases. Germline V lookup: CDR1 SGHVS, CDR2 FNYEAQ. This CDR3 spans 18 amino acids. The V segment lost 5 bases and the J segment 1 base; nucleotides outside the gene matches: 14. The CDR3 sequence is CASSRGTGEVRSNQPQHF. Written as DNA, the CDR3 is TGTGCCAGCAGCCGGGGAACAGGGGAAGTGAGAAGCAATCAGCCCCAGCATTTT. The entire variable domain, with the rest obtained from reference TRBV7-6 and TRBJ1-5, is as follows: GAGVSQSPRYKVTKRGQDVALRCDPISGHVSLYWYRQALGQGPEFLTYFNYEAQQDKSGLPNDRFSAERPEGSISTLTIQRTEQRDSAMYRCASSRGTGEVRSNQPQHFGDGTRLSIL.

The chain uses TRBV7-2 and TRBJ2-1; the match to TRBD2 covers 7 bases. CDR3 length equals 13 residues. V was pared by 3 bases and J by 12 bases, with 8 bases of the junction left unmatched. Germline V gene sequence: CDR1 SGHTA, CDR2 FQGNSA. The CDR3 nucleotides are TGTGCCAGCAGCTTGGCTAAGCGGGACGGGCAGTTCTTC. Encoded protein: CASSLAKRDGQFF.

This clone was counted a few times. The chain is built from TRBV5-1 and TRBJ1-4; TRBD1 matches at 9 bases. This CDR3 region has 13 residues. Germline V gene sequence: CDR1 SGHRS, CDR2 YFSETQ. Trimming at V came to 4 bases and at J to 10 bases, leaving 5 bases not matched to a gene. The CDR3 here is CASSHGDRVKLFF. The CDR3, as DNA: TGCGCCAGCAGCCATGGGGACAGGGTAAAACTGTTTTTT.

DNA of the CDR3: TGTGCCAGCAGTTTGGTCGGACTAGCGGACCACACAGATACGCAGTATTTT. Protein: CASSLVGLADHTDTQYF. The rearrangement joins TRBV28 to TRBJ2-3, with TRBD2 matching over 10 bases. The CDR3 is 17 amino acids. V dropped 3 bases and J dropped 2; count of bases not matched to a gene: 8. The V gene's germline CDR1 is MDHEN and CDR2 SYDVKM.

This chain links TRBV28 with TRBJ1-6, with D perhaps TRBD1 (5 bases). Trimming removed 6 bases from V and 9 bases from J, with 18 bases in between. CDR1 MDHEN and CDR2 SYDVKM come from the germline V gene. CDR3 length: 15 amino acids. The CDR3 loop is CASSVTGLSGSPLHF. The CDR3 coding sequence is TGTGCCAGCAGCGTTACGGGACTTTCGGGTTCACCCCTCCACTTT.

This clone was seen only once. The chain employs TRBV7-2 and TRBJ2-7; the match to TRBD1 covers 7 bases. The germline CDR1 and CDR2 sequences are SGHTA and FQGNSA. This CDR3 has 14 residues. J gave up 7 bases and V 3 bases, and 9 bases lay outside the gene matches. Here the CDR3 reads CASSFSGQAWEQYF. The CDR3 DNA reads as TGTGCCAGCAGCTTTTCCGGACAGGCCTGGGAGCAGTACTTC. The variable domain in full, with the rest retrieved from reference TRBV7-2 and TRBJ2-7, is GAGVSQSPSNKVTEKGKDVELRCDPISGHTALYWYRQSLGQGLEFLIYFQGNSAPDKSGLPSDRFSAERTGGSVSTLTIQRTQQEDSAVYLCASSFSGQAWEQYFGPGTRLTVT.

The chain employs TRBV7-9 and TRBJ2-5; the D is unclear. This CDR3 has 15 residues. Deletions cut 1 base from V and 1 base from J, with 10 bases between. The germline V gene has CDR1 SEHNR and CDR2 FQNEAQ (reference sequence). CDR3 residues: CASSLGSTPQETQYF. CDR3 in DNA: TGTGCCAGCAGCTTAGGGAGTACCCCCCAAGAGACCCAGTACTTC. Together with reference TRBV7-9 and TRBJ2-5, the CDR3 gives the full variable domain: DTGVSQNPRHKITKRGQNVTFRCDPISEHNRLYWYRQTLGQGPEFLTYFQNEAQLEKSRLLSDRFSAERPKGSFSTLEIQRTEQGDSAMYLCASSLGSTPQETQYFGPGTRLLVL.

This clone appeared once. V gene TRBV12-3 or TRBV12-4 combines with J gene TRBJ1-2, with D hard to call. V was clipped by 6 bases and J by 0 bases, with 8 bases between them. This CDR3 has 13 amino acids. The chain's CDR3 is CASRETANYGYTF. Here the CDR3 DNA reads TGTGCCAGCAGGGAGACGGCTAACTATGGCTACACCTTC.

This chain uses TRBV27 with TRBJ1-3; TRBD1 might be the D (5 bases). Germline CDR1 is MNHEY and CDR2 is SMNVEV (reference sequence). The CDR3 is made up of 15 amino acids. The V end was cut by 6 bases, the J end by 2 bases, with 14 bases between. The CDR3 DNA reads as TGTGCCAGCAGCCCGGGGGGAGTACCTGGAAACACCATATATTTT. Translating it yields CASSPGGVPGNTIYF.

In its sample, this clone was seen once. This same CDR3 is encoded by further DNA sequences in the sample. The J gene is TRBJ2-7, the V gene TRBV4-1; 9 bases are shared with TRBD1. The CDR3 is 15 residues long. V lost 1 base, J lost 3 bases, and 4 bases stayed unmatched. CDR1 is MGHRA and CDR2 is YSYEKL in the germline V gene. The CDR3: CASSQAPGQGYEQYF. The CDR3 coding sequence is TGCGCCAGCAGCCAAGCTCCGGGACAGGGCTACGAGCAGTACTTC.

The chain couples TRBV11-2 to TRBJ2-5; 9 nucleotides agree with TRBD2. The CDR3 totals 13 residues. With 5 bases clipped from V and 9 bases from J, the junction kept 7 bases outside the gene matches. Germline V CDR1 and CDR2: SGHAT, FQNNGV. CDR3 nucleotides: TGTGCCAGCAGCGGTAGCGGGAGTTTGTCCCAGTACTTC. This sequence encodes CASSGSGSLSQYF.

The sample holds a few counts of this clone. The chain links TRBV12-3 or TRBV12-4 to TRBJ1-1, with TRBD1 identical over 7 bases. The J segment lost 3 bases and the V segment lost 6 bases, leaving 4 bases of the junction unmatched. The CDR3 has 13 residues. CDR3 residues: CASRVQGYTEAFF. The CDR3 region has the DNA TGTGCCAGCAGGGTACAGGGGTACACTGAAGCTTTCTTT.

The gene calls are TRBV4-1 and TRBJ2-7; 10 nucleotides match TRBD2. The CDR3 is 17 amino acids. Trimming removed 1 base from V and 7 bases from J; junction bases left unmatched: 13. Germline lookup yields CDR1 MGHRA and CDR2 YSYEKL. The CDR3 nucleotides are TGCGCCAGCAGCCAAGTCGAGGGAGCGGGAGGGCCTAATGAGCAGTACTTC. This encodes CASSQVEGAGGPNEQYF.

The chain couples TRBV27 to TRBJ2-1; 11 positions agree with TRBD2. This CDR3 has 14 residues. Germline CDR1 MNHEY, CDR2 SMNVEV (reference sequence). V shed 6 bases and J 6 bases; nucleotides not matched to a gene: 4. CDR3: CASRGTSGSNEQFF. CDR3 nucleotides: TGTGCCAGCAGAGGGACTAGCGGTTCCAATGAGCAGTTCTTC.

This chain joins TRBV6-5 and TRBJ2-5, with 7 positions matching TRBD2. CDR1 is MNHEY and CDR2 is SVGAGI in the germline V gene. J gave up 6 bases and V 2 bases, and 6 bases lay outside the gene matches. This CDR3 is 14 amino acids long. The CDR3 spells CASSYGAGLKTQYF. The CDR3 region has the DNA TGTGCCAGCAGTTACGGAGCGGGGCTCAAGACCCAGTACTTC.

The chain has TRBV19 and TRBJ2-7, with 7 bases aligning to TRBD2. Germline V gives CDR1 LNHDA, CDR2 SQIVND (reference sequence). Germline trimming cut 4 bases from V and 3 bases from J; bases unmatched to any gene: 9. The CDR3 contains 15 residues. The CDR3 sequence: CASSTSAGEYYEQYF. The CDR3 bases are TGTGCCAGTAGTACCTCGGCGGGAGAGTACTACGAGCAGTACTTC. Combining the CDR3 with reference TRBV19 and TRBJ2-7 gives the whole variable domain DGGITQSPKYLFRKEGQNVTLSCEQNLNHDAMYWYRQDPGQGLRLIYYSQIVNDFQKGDIAEGYSVSREKKESFPLTVTSAQKNPTAFYLCASSTSAGEYYEQYFGPGTRLTVT.

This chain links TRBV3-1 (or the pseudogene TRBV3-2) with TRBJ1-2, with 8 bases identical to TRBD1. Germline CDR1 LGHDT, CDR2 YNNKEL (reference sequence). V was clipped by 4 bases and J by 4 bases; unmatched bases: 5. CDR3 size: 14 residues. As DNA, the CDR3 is TGTGCCAGCAGCCCCCTGGGACAGGTCTATGGCTACACCTTC. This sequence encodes CASSPLGQVYGYTF.